This TCR beta chain is from a study of blood T cell repertoires in COVID-19. Assay: immunoSEQ multiplex PCR; the TCRdb copy retains only in-frame clones and omits some. The table includes 390,000 or so clones, about 89% detected once. The V and J ends lost 0 bases and 2 bases, in that order; junction bases with no gene match: 8. The CDR3 covers 18 residues. Germline V gene data show CDR1 as LNHNV and CDR2 as YYDKDF (reference sequence). This receptor was identified in a woman in her twenties or thirties with COVID-19, enrolled during active disease. Sequences were obtained from peripheral blood. The chain couples TRBV15 to TRBJ2-3; TRBD2 matches at 10 bases. CDR3 sequence (DNA): TGTGCCACCAGCAGAGACGCTAGCGGGGGACCGTCCACAGATACGCAGTATTTT. It is translated as CATSRDASGGPSTDTQYF. The variable domain in full, completed from reference TRBV15 and TRBJ2-3, reads DAMVIQNPRYQVTQFGKPVTLSCSQTLNHNVMYWYQQKSSQAPKLLFHYYDKDFNNEADTPDNFQSRRPNTSFCFLDIRSPGLGDTAMYLCATSRDASGGPSTDTQYFGPGTRLTVL.